These T cell receptor beta chains were read from a single sample in a study of OX40 agonist ivuxolimab in advanced cancers. Clones were read by immunoSEQ multiplex PCR, and TCRdb kept only the in-frame ones, dropping some. The sample includes about 70,000 clones, roughly 92% of them seen just once. The source material was CD4+ or CD8+ T cells sorted from blood, sampled in a trial of the OX40 agonist ivuxolimab. These receptors all come from an adult with an advanced solid tumor such as melanoma, head and neck, liver or kidney cancer. Each CDR3 is given with its conserved first and last residue. A D gene is named only where the DNA matches it firmly. Size values are once, few and many counts, or a class for expanded clones, and some rows have none.

j_gene | d_gene | v_gene | abundance | len | CDR3aa | CDR3nt
TRBJ2-7 | TRBD2 | TRBV19 | - | 14 | CASSKGLAGSEQYF | TGTGCCAGTAGTAAGGGACTAGCGGGAAGCGAGCAGTACTTC
TRBJ1-4 | - | TRBV7-2 | - | 12 | CASSLVDEKLFF | TGTGCCAGCAGCTTAGTGGATGAAAAACTGTTTTTT
TRBJ2-2 | TRBD2 | TRBV18 | few | 15 | CASSSKAGVSGELFF | TGTGCCAGCTCATCCAAAGCGGGAGTTTCCGGGGAGCTGTTTTTT
TRBJ2-2 | TRBD2 | TRBV5-1 | - | 15 | CASSEDGGRAGELFF | TGCGCCAGCAGCGAGGACGGCGGGAGAGCCGGGGAGCTGTTTTTT
TRBJ2-7 | TRBD2 | TRBV7-9 | - | 16 | CASSRAPGLAIYEQYF | TGTGCCAGCAGCCGAGCACCGGGACTAGCGATTTACGAGCAGTACTTC
TRBJ1-2 | - | TRBV28 | - | 12 | CASSPGPYGYTF | TGTGCCAGCAGTCCGGGACCGTACGGCTACACCTTC
TRBJ2-5 | TRBD2 | TRBV5-1 | - | 16 | CASSLVGTSGQETQYF | TGCGCCAGCAGCTTGGTAGGGACTAGCGGACAAGAGACCCAGTACTTC
TRBJ2-5 | - | TRBV5-1 | - | 14 | CASSLSSGQETQYF | TGCGCCAGCAGCTTGAGTAGCGGCCAAGAGACCCAGTACTTC
TRBJ2-5 | - | TRBV2 | - | 14 | CASSVWRTGETQYF | TGTGCCAGCAGTGTATGGAGGACTGGAGAGACCCAGTACTTC
TRBJ2-7 | - | TRBV5-1 | - | 14 | CASSLVAGAVEQYF | TGCGCCAGCAGCTTGGTGGCGGGGGCGGTCGAGCAGTACTTC
TRBJ2-1 | - | TRBV7-2 | few | 12 | CASRRGREGLFF | TGTGCCAGCAGAAGGGGGCGGGAAGGGTTGTTCTTC
TRBJ1-5 | - | TRBV28 | few | 14 | CASVRGGSNQPQHF | TGTGCCAGCGTCAGGGGCGGTAGCAATCAGCCCCAGCATTTT
TRBJ2-1 | - | TRBV4-3 | - | 14 | CASSQELTGREQFF | TGCGCCAGCAGCCAAGAATTGACGGGACGGGAGCAGTTCTTC
TRBJ1-5 | - | TRBV7-2 | - | 15 | CASSLGVGMWQPQHF | TGTGCCAGCAGCTTAGGTGTCGGGATGTGGCAGCCCCAGCATTTT
TRBJ1-3 | - | TRBV18 | once | 14 | CASSHGSGGNTIYF | TGTGCCAGCTCACACGGGTCTGGTGGAAACACCATATATTTT
TRBJ2-5 | TRBD1 | TRBV10-1 | - | 15 | CASSEDRGPEETQYF | TGCGCCAGCAGTGAGGACAGGGGCCCGGAGGAGACCCAGTACTTC
TRBJ2-5 | TRBD2 | TRBV5-1 | - | 14 | CASSPGTTKETQYF | TGCGCCAGCAGCCCCGGGACTACCAAAGAGACCCAGTACTTC
TRBJ2-1 | - | TRBV7-2 | - | 13 | CASRLDPEKEQFF | TGTGCCAGCAGACTCGACCCGGAAAAGGAGCAGTTCTTC
TRBJ2-1 | - | TRBV7-8 | - | 15 | CASSTLAGGGNEQFF | TGTGCCAGCAGCACCCTAGCAGGGGGGGGCAATGAGCAGTTCTTC
TRBJ1-2 | TRBD1 | TRBV29-1 | - | 14 | CSVFRQGAGYGYTF | TGCAGCGTCTTCAGACAGGGGGCTGGTTATGGCTACACCTTC
TRBJ2-1 | - | TRBV19 | - | 17 | CASSGLGGYSRSHEQFF | TGTGCCAGTAGCGGACTGGGGGGCTACTCCCGAAGCCATGAGCAGTTCTTC
TRBJ2-5 | TRBD1 | TRBV7-2 | - | 16 | CASSSPPLTGVKTQYF | TGTGCCAGCAGCTCCCCTCCCCTGACAGGGGTAAAGACCCAGTACTTC
TRBJ1-3 | - | TRBV7-2 | - | 13 | CASSPGVGNTIYF | TGTGCCAGCAGCCCAGGGGTGGGAAACACCATATATTTT
TRBJ2-5 | - | TRBV7-3 | - | 14 | CASSPDRSQETQYF | TGTGCCAGCAGCCCCGACAGGAGTCAAGAGACCCAGTACTTC
TRBJ2-7 | TRBD2 | TRBV19 | once | 14 | CASSISSGSYEQYF | TGTGCCAGTAGTATATCCAGCGGGAGTTACGAGCAGTACTTC
TRBJ2-2 | TRBD2 | TRBV29-1 | - | 13 | CSVDGRGSGELFF | TGCAGCGTTGACGGGAGGGGTTCCGGGGAGCTGTTTTTT
TRBJ2-1 | - | TRBV6-4 | - | 13 | CASSDSNYGEQFF | TGTGCCAGCAGTGACTCCAACTACGGGGAGCAGTTCTTC
TRBJ2-2 | - | TRBV7-8 | few | 16 | CASSLQGGPRAGELFF | TGTGCCAGCAGCTTACAGGGTGGGCCCCGCGCCGGGGAGCTGTTTTTT
TRBJ1-1 | - | TRBV29-1 | - | 12 | CSVDRRGTEAFF | TGCAGCGTTGATCGAAGAGGGACTGAAGCTTTCTTT
TRBJ1-2 | - | TRBV4-1 | - | 15 | CASSQGGGIPGGYTF | TGCGCCAGCAGCCAAGGGGGTGGGATCCCTGGTGGCTACACCTTC
TRBJ2-7 | - | TRBV7-6 | - | 14 | CASSSRGAEYEQYF | TGTGCCAGCAGCTCCCGGGGGGCAGAATACGAGCAGTACTTC
TRBJ1-1 | - | TRBV4-1 | - | 15 | CASSPRTDLPSGAFF | TGCGCCAGCAGCCCGCGGACAGACCTTCCTTCCGGAGCTTTCTTT
TRBJ1-1 | - | TRBV13 | - | 16 | CASSLLNPDMNTEAFF | TGTGCCAGCAGCCTCCTCAACCCAGATATGAACACTGAAGCTTTCTTT
TRBJ2-4 | - | TRBV7-2 | - | 15 | CASSPRGKGENIQYF | TGTGCCAGCAGCCCCCGTGGGAAGGGGGAGAACATTCAGTACTTC
TRBJ1-2 | TRBD1 | TRBV28 | once | 13 | CASRSGTAYGYTF | TGTGCCAGCAGATCCGGGACAGCCTATGGCTACACCTTC
TRBJ1-6 | TRBD1 | TRBV5-1 | once | 16 | CASSFGTGGTNSPLHF | TGCGCCAGCAGCTTTGGGACAGGGGGTACGAATTCACCCCTCCACTTT
TRBJ2-7 | - | TRBV5-4 | - | 14 | CASSLYGKTYEQYF | TGTGCCAGCAGCTTGTATGGAAAGACCTACGAGCAGTACTTC
TRBJ2-6 | TRBD2 | TRBV28 | few | 17 | CASRWTSGSHGANVLTF | TGTGCCAGCAGATGGACTAGCGGGAGTCATGGGGCCAACGTCCTGACTTTC
TRBJ1-6 | TRBD1 | TRBV19 | - | 14 | CASSGDRGYSPLHF | TGTGCCAGTAGTGGGGACAGGGGGTATTCACCCCTCCACTTT
TRBJ2-5 | TRBD2 | TRBV7-2 | - | 15 | CASSQASGRHRTQYF | TGTGCCAGCAGCCAGGCTAGCGGGCGGCACAGGACCCAGTACTTC
TRBJ1-4 | - | TRBV6-5 | - | 15 | CASSYSARGIEKLFF | TGTGCCAGCAGTTACTCGGCCAGGGGAATTGAAAAACTGTTTTTT
TRBJ1-4 | - | TRBV27 | - | 13 | CASSPTGSEKLFF | TGTGCCAGCAGTCCAACAGGGTCTGAAAAACTGTTTTTT
TRBJ2-7 | - | TRBV15 | - | 11 | CATSISRGAKF | TGTGCCACCAGCATAAGTAGGGGCGCAAAATTC
TRBJ2-1 | TRBD2 | TRBV7-2 | - | 15 | CASSLRLAGVAEQFF | TGTGCCAGCAGCTTAAGGCTAGCGGGAGTTGCTGAGCAGTTCTTC
TRBJ2-1 | TRBD1 | TRBV9 | - | 14 | CASSVDRGRNEQFF | TGTGCCAGCAGCGTTGACAGGGGTAGGAATGAGCAGTTCTTC
TRBJ1-4 | - | TRBV18 | - | 15 | CASSTPTATNEKLFF | TGTGCCAGCTCGACGCCTACAGCAACTAATGAAAAACTGTTTTTT
TRBJ2-7 | - | TRBV7-2 | - | 14 | CASERGRGSYEQYF | TGTGCCAGCGAGCGGGGCAGGGGGTCCTACGAGCAGTACTTC
TRBJ2-7 | - | TRBV28 | - | 14 | CASIRFGDTYEQYF | TGTGCCAGCATCCGATTCGGGGACACGTACGAGCAGTACTTC
TRBJ1-1 | TRBD1 | TRBV6-1 | once | 13 | CASCWTGETEAFF | TGTGCCAGTTGTTGGACAGGGGAGACTGAAGCTTTCTTT
TRBJ1-1 | - | TRBV6-1 | - | 12 | CASSRKQDEAFF | TGTGCCAGCAGTCGCAAACAGGATGAAGCTTTCTTT
TRBJ2-7 | - | TRBV19 | - | 12 | CASSSPAYEQYF | TGTGCCAGTAGCTCTCCGGCTTACGAGCAGTACTTC
TRBJ2-1 | TRBD1 | TRBV10-3 | - | 14 | CAISKQGSYNEQFF | TGTGCCATCAGCAAACAGGGGTCCTACAATGAGCAGTTCTTC